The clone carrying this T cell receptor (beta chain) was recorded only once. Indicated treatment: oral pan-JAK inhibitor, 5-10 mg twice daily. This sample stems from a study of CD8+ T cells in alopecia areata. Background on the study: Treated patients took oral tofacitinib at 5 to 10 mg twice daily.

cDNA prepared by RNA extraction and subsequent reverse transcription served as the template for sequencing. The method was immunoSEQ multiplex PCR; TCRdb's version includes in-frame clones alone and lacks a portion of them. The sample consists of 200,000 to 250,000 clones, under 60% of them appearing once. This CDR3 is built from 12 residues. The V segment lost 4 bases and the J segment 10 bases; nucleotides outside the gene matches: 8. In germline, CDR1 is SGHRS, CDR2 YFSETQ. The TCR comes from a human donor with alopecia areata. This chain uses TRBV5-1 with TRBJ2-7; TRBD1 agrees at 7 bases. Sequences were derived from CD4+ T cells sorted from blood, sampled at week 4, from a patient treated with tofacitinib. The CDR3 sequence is CASSAEDRNQYF. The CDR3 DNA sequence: TGCGCCAGCAGCGCGGAGGACAGGAATCAGTACTTC. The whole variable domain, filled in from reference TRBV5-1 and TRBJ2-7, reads KAGVTQTPRYLIKTRGQQVTLSCSPISGHRSVSWYQQTPGQGLQFLFEYFSETQRNKGNFPGRFSGRQFSNSRSEMNVSTLELGDSALYLCASSAEDRNQYFGPGTRLTVT.